Many counts were recorded for the clone carrying this T cell receptor beta chain. Its matching antigen is unknown. This sample was included in a study of T cells after posttransplantation cyclophosphamide. Notes on the study in general: After PTCy, TRB diversity resembled that of CNI/methotrexate controls.

Here immunoSEQ multiplex PCR was the method, and the copy in TCRdb shows in-frame clones only, minus some. The specimen has some 23,000 clones, none found just once. There are 13 residues in the CDR3. V was cut by 7 bases and J by 3 bases, with 12 bases left in between. In germline, CDR1 is LNHDA, CDR2 SQIVND (reference sequence). The sample taken for sequencing was PBMCs. The chain has TRBV19 and TRBJ2-5; D possibly corresponds to TRBD1 (6 bases). The TCR comes from a woman between 45 and 60 years old in good health, CMV-negative, and a related stem cell transplant donor. The CDR3 coding sequence is TGTGCCAGTACCATCAGGGGTGAAGAGACCCAGTACTTC. This gives the protein CASTIRGEETQYF. The full variable domain, rest sourced from reference TRBV19 and TRBJ2-5, is DGGITQSPKYLFRKEGQNVTLSCEQNLNHDAMYWYRQDPGQGLRLIYYSQIVNDFQKGDIAEGYSVSREKKESFPLTVTSAQKNPTAFYLCASTIRGEETQYFGPGTRLLVL.